The clone carrying this TCR beta chain appeared once. The target antigen is unknown. 13 Jbeta primers and 60 Vbeta primers were used for the PCR. TCRdb keeps only in-frame clones here, not all; method: immunoSEQ multiplex PCR. The sample includes about 160,000 clones, around 86% of them seen just once. The data originate from a study of cytomegalovirus exposure and HLA in healthy donors. Overall study results and limits: Presence/absence analyses rested on an assumption that sequencing depth was roughly uniform across donors. There were a few CMV-associated chains whose specificity for CMV antigens was confirmed in vitro. Later analysis showed TCR association rates varying by HLA locus, highest for DRB1 and lowest for HLA-C. An analysis that came later showed most CMV-associated TCR beta chains appearing HLA-restricted.

CDR3 length: 17 residues. Per the germline V gene, CDR1 is MGHRA and CDR2 is YSYEKL. Trimming took 1 base from V and 7 from J, leaving 19 bases between them. Sequencing was done on a sample of PBMCs. This clonotype was sampled from a girl aged 2-10 years in good health and CMV-seropositive. V and J are TRBV4-1 and TRBJ2-2, with D possibly matching TRBD2 (6 bases). The CDR3: CASSQALGGNWIGELFF. The CDR3 DNA sequence: TGCGCCAGCAGCCAAGCCCTGGGCGGGAATTGGATCGGGGAGCTGTTTTTT.